The clone carrying this TCR beta chain was counted only a few times. Antigen: not known. These data originate in a study of beta chain features in type 1 diabetes. Study results and limitations: Shorter TCRB CDR3s, moderately but significantly so, were found in Type 1 diabetes patients in all four CD4+ subsets.

CDR3 length equals 15 residues. V lost 1 base and J 0 bases, leaving 7 bases between the germline ends. CDR1 is KGHSH and CDR2 is LQKENI in the germline V gene. The investigators reverse transcribed all of the isolated RNA, so they sequenced expressed TCRB transcripts. TCRdb's copy holds only in-frame clones and misses some; the assay was immunoSEQ multiplex PCR. The data show about 340,000 clones, approximately 13% seen once. The source material was naive CD4+ T cells from blood. The chain links TRBV18 to TRBJ1-5; D not certain. This clonotype originated in a woman aged 18-29 years with type 1 diabetes. CDR3 sequence (DNA): TGTGCCAGCTCACCACAGCCTTATAGCAATCAGCCCCAGCATTTT. It encodes CASSPQPYSNQPQHF. The full variable domain, with the rest looked up from reference TRBV18 and TRBJ1-5, is NAGVMQNPRHLVRRRGQEARLRCSPMKGHSHVYWYRQLPEEGLKFMVYLQKENIIDESGMPKERFSAEFPKEGPSILRIQQVVRGDSAAYFCASSPQPYSNQPQHFGDGTRLSIL.